These 24 T cell receptor beta chains were all obtained from the same sample, sequenced in a study of blood T cell repertoires in COVID-19 (dated by TCRdb to the early 2020s). Library preparation used the immunoSEQ multiplex PCR assay. TCRdb's version of the immuneACCESS table is confined to in-frame rearrangements and falls short of the full clone set. An unresolved V gene accounts for under half of the shortfall where checked; the remainder is of unknown origin. Across this sample there are around 180,000 clones, with 87% seen only once. The ten largest account for roughly 2.5% of the sample. Material for sequencing was peripheral blood. All receptors derive from a man in his forties or fifties with active or convalescent COVID-19.

The J gene is TRBJ1-1, the V gene TRBV18, with 7 bases lining up with TRBD1. V lost 6 bases to trimming and J lost 5 bases; unmatched junction nucleotides: 3. The CDR3 has 12 amino acids. Looked up from germline, CDR1 is KGHSH and CDR2 is LQKENI. The CDR3 coding sequence is TGTGCCAGCTCTTTCAGGGGGACTGAAGCTTTCTTT. Its protein product is CASSFRGTEAFF. The variable domain in full, completed from reference TRBV18 and TRBJ1-1, reads NAGVMQNPRHLVRRRGQEARLRCSPMKGHSHVYWYRQLPEEGLKFMVYLQKENIIDESGMPKERFSAEFPKEGPSILRIQQVVRGDSAAYFCASSFRGTEAFFGQGTRLTVV.

This rearrangement joins TRBV7-3 to TRBJ1-2; D unclear. The CDR3 length is 14 residues. V gave up 5 bases and J gave up 1 base, with 11 bases separating them. From germline, CDR1 is SGHTA and CDR2 FQGTGA. CDR3 sequence (DNA): TGTGCCAGCAGCGCGGAGGACGGTAACTATGGCTACACCTTC. As protein: CASSAEDGNYGYTF.

J is TRBJ1-2 and V is TRBV24-1; D is uncertain. The V end lost 4 bases, the J end lost 2 bases, and 10 bases lay between the germline ends. The CDR3 loop spans 14 amino acids. CDR1 KGHDR and CDR2 SFDVKD come from the germline V gene. CDR3 nucleotide sequence: TGTGCCACCAGTGACGCGGGCCTCAACTATGGCTACACCTTC. Translated: CATSDAGLNYGYTF.

This chain connects TRBV25-1 to TRBJ2-5; 11 bases are shared with TRBD2. Germline CDR1 MGHDK, CDR2 SYGVNS. J lost 1 base, V lost 1 base, and 8 bases had no gene match. This CDR3 has 18 residues. The CDR3 region has the DNA TGTGCCAGCAGTGAATCGGCTAGCGGGGGGACCCTCCAAGAGACCCAGTACTTC. Encoded protein: CASSESASGGTLQETQYF.

V is TRBV28 and J is TRBJ2-5; 8 nucleotides line up with TRBD2. This CDR3 has 15 residues. J gave up 3 bases and V 7 bases, and 10 bases lay outside the gene matches. The germline CDR1 and CDR2 sequences are MDHEN and SYDVKM. CDR3 amino acids: CASTPGVAGKETQYF. As DNA, the CDR3 is TGTGCCAGCACTCCTGGTGTAGCGGGGAAAGAGACCCAGTACTTC.

The rearrangement links TRBV15 to TRBJ1-1; TRBD1 matches at 7 bases. The CDR3 loop spans 16 amino acids. Trimming cost V 6 bases and J 1 base; bases outside gene matches: 11. The germline gives CDR1 LNHNV, CDR2 YYDKDF (reference sequence). CDR3: CATSPGRGLGNTEAFF. The CDR3 DNA reads TGTGCCACCAGTCCCGGGAGGGGGCTGGGGAACACTGAAGCTTTCTTT. Based on the CDR3 plus reference TRBV15 and TRBJ1-1, the full variable domain is DAMVIQNPRYQVTQFGKPVTLSCSQTLNHNVMYWYQQKSSQAPKLLFHYYDKDFNNEADTPDNFQSRRPNTSFCFLDIRSPGLGDTAMYLCATSPGRGLGNTEAFFGQGTRLTVV.

The V and J genes are TRBV30 and TRBJ1-5; tentative D call: TRBD1 (5 bases). The CDR3 length is 14 residues. V was clipped by 4 bases and J by 6 bases, with 16 bases between them. Per germline, CDR1 GTSNPN and CDR2 SVGIG (reference sequence). For the CDR3, the DNA is TGTGCCTGGACGGGCCAGGGTAAGAGTCAGCCCCAGCATTTT. Protein sequence: CAWTGQGKSQPQHF.

Worth noting for this clone: The sample contains more than one DNA sequence encoding this CDR3. The J gene is TRBJ1-2, the V gene TRBV5-1, with 10 bases aligning to TRBD1. The CDR3 totals 14 residues. The V gene end was trimmed by 4 bases and the J gene end by 4 bases; junction bases not matched to a gene: 4. Germline V gene data show CDR1 as SGHRS and CDR2 as YFSETQ. The CDR3: CASSRDRGLYGYTF. CDR3 DNA sequence: TGCGCCAGCAGCAGAGACAGGGGGCTCTATGGCTACACCTTC.

The rearrangement uses TRBV2 and TRBJ1-4; D gene uncertain. The CDR3 length is 15 residues. V lost 4 bases and J lost 3, with 12 bases in between. CDR1 is SNHLY and CDR2 is FYNNEI in the germline V gene. The CDR3 DNA reads as TGTGCCAGCAGTGCGGCGGCTTCAGCTAATGAAAAACTGTTTTTT. It codes for CASSAAASANEKLFF.

The chain uses TRBV28 and TRBJ1-2, with D perhaps matching TRBD1 (6 bases). The V gene's germline CDR1 is MDHEN and CDR2 SYDVKM. V dropped 8 bases and J dropped 1 base, with 14 bases sitting between them. CDR3 size: 14 residues. CDR3 in DNA: TGTGCCAGCTCAAGACAGGTTAATAACTATGGCTACACCTTC. As protein: CASSRQVNNYGYTF.

The chain combines TRBV19 with TRBJ2-1, with D possibly TRBD2 on 6 matching bases. Trimming removed 3 bases from V and 7 bases from J, with 16 bases in between. Germline-derived CDR1 and CDR2 are LNHDA and SQIVND (reference sequence). The CDR3 loop spans 15 amino acids. The CDR3 is CASSIRDSALNEQFF. The CDR3 DNA follows: TGTGCCAGTAGTATCCGGGACTCGGCGTTAAATGAGCAGTTCTTC. The full variable domain, in which reference TRBV19 and TRBJ2-1 provide the parts outside the CDR3, is DGGITQSPKYLFRKEGQNVTLSCEQNLNHDAMYWYRQDPGQGLRLIYYSQIVNDFQKGDIAEGYSVSREKKESFPLTVTSAQKNPTAFYLCASSIRDSALNEQFFGPGTRLTVL.

J is TRBJ2-3 and V is TRBV18, with 11 bases that match TRBD2. Germline lookup yields CDR1 KGHSH and CDR2 LQKENI. V lost 4 bases to trimming and J lost 1 base; unmatched junction nucleotides: 7. This CDR3 comprises 17 residues. CDR3 in amino acids: CASSLTSGGFGTDTQYF. Written as DNA, the CDR3 is TGTGCCAGCTCACTCACTAGCGGGGGTTTTGGCACAGATACGCAGTATTTT. The variable domain in full, with the rest retrieved from reference TRBV18 and TRBJ2-3, is NAGVMQNPRHLVRRRGQEARLRCSPMKGHSHVYWYRQLPEEGLKFMVYLQKENIIDESGMPKERFSAEFPKEGPSILRIQQVVRGDSAAYFCASSLTSGGFGTDTQYFGPGTRLTVL.

CDR3 in DNA: TGTGCCAGCACCCGGGACAGGGTGACAACCGGGGAGCTGTTTTTT. Protein sequence: CASTRDRVTTGELFF. The chain links TRBV5-6 to TRBJ2-2; 9 positions match TRBD1. This CDR3 is built from 15 residues. Germline-derived CDR1 and CDR2 are SGHDT and YYEEEE. Trimming removed 6 bases from V and 5 bases from J; junction bases left unmatched: 8.

The chain joins TRBV19 to TRBJ1-1; possible D gene TRBD1, 6 bases. CDR1 LNHDA and CDR2 SQIVND come from the germline V gene (reference sequence). The length of the CDR3 is 13 residues. V gave up 4 bases and J gave up 3 bases, with 9 bases separating them. CDR3 sequence reads: CASSNRVDTEAFF. In nucleotides, the CDR3 is TGTGCCAGTAGTAACAGGGTGGACACTGAAGCTTTCTTT.

CDR3 residues: CASSLGSSGNTIYF. The DNA for the CDR3 is TGTGCCAGCAGCTTAGGGAGCTCTGGAAACACCATATATTTT. This chain uses TRBV11-2 with TRBJ1-3; D uncertain. Trimming stripped 1 base from V and 0 bases from J, with 4 bases between. The germline V gene encodes CDR1 SGHAT and CDR2 FQNNGV. The CDR3 is 14 residues long. The full variable domain, in which reference TRBV11-2 and TRBJ1-3 provide the parts outside the CDR3, is EAGVAQSPRYKIIEKRQSVAFWCNPISGHATLYWYQQILGQGPKLLIQFQNNGVVDDSQLPKDRFSAERLKGVDSTLKIQPAKLEDSAVYLCASSLGSSGNTIYFGEGSWLTVV.

CDR3 nucleotides: TGCGCCAGCAGCCAAGGAGGGTACACTGAAGCTTTCTTT. Amino acids: CASSQGGYTEAFF. The J gene is TRBJ1-1, the V gene TRBV4-3; D ambiguous. There are 13 residues in the CDR3. CDR1 LGHNA and CDR2 YSLEER come from the germline V gene. V lost 1 base and J lost 3, with 6 bases in between.

This chain links TRBV3-1 (or the pseudogene TRBV3-2) with TRBJ1-1; 8 bases align to TRBD1. Unmatched junction bases numbered 6, after V lost 5 bases and J lost 1 base. Germline assignment: CDR1 LGHDT and CDR2 YNNKEL (reference sequence). The length of the CDR3 is 15 residues. CDR3 amino acids: CASSSSGGSNTEAFF. The CDR3, as DNA: TGTGCCAGCAGCTCATCAGGGGGCTCGAACACTGAAGCTTTCTTT.

This clone came up a few times. The V gene is TRBV9, the J gene TRBJ2-3; weak D call: TRBD1 (5 bases). From germline, CDR1 is SGDLS and CDR2 YYNGEE. V shed 0 bases and J shed 3 bases, with 11 bases lying between them. The length of the CDR3 is 15 residues. The CDR3 here is CASSVGGRRTDTQYF. In DNA, the CDR3 is TGTGCCAGCAGCGTAGGGGGCCGTCGTACAGATACGCAGTATTTT.

This clone has a single count. The rearrangement uses TRBV5-1 and TRBJ2-3, with 8 bases matching TRBD1. Germline-derived CDR1 and CDR2 are SGHRS and YFSETQ. Trimming at V came to 3 bases and at J to 0 bases, leaving 3 bases not matched to a gene. CDR3 size: 15 residues. The CDR3 DNA reads TGCGCCAGCAGCTCCGGACAGGGAAGCACAGATACGCAGTATTTT. This gives the protein CASSSGQGSTDTQYF.

V is TRBV11-2 and J is TRBJ1-1, with TRBD1 matching over 8 bases. The CDR3 is 15 amino acids. CDR1 is SGHAT, CDR2 FQNNGV, per germline. Losses at the gene ends were 0 bases for V and 7 bases for J; bases not matched to a gene: 7. Written as DNA, the CDR3 is TGTGCCAGCAGCTTAGATGTACAGACAGGGGTTGAAGCTTTCTTT. It is translated as CASSLDVQTGVEAFF.

The sample holds a few counts of this clone. The chain is built from TRBV11-2 and TRBJ1-3; D possibly corresponds to TRBD1 (6 bases). Trimming cost V 4 bases and J 10 bases, with 17 bases left between them. Looked up from germline, CDR1 is SGHAT and CDR2 is FQNNGV. The CDR3 totals 14 residues. CDR3 region: CASSSNRAKQTIYF. For the CDR3, the DNA is TGTGCCAGCAGCTCTAACAGGGCGAAACAGACCATATATTTT.

The chain is built from TRBV5-5 and TRBJ1-1; no clear D gene. CDR1 is SGHKS and CDR2 is YYEKEE in the germline V gene (reference sequence). CDR3 length: 15 amino acids. V dropped 0 bases and J dropped 1 base, with 10 bases sitting between them. The CDR3 region is CASSLAPGTNTEAFF. The CDR3 coding sequence is TGTGCCAGCAGCTTGGCTCCGGGAACGAACACTGAAGCTTTCTTT.

The rearrangement links TRBV3-1 (or the pseudogene TRBV3-2) to TRBJ1-4, with TRBD1 identical over 9 bases. Germline trimming cut 4 bases from V and 7 bases from J; bases unmatched to any gene: 4. The germline CDR1 and CDR2 sequences are LGHDT and YNNKEL (reference sequence). This CDR3 contains 14 residues. In DNA form, the CDR3 reads TGTGCCAGCAGCCGGACAGGGGAGATTGAAAAACTGTTTTTT. As protein: CASSRTGEIEKLFF.

The V gene is TRBV28, the J gene TRBJ1-5; 7 bases line up with TRBD1. This CDR3 region has 18 residues. The ends lost 4 bases at V and 3 bases at J; junction bases unmatched: 15. CDR1 is MDHEN and CDR2 is SYDVKM in the germline V gene. CDR3 DNA: TGTGCCAGCAGTTCAATCAGAACGGGACAGATAGCCAATCAGCCCCAGCATTTT. This gives the protein CASSSIRTGQIANQPQHF.